Listed here are 23 T cell receptor beta chains from one sample, sequenced in a study of blood T cell repertoires in COVID-19. The data were produced by immunoSEQ multiplex PCR, yet TCRdb's version contains in-frame clones alone and is incomplete. Of some 200,000 clones in the sample, about 91% are singletons; the top ten hold approximately 10%. Material for sequencing was PBMCs or T cells enriched from blood (not recorded which). These TCRs come from a young man with acute COVID-19.

The chain has TRBV18 and TRBJ1-5; D remains ambiguous. CDR3 length equals 15 residues. V dropped 0 bases and J dropped 5 bases, with 11 bases sitting between them. Per germline, CDR1 KGHSH and CDR2 LQKENI. CDR3: CASSPPEGRDQPQHF. The DNA of the CDR3 is TGTGCCAGCTCACCACCTGAGGGCCGGGATCAGCCCCAGCATTTT.

The V and J genes are TRBV29-1 and TRBJ1-5; tentatively, D is TRBD1 (5 bases). Trimming removed 6 bases at V and 0 bases at J, with 12 bases between. There are 14 residues in the CDR3. Germline CDR1 is SQVTM and CDR2 is ANQGSEA. CDR3 sequence: CSVGTEDSNQPQHF. The CDR3 region has the DNA TGCAGCGTGGGGACTGAAGATAGCAATCAGCCCCAGCATTTT.

This chain joins TRBV24-1 and TRBJ2-6, with D possibly being TRBD2 (5 bases). CDR1 is KGHDR and CDR2 is SFDVKD in the germline V gene. The CDR3 is 19 residues long. V dropped 3 bases and J dropped 0 bases, with 17 bases sitting between them. The CDR3 reads CATSDPKEELPSGANVLTF. The CDR3 region has the DNA TGTGCCACCAGTGATCCGAAGGAGGAGCTCCCCTCTGGGGCCAACGTCCTGACTTTC.

The chain joins TRBV12-2 to TRBJ1-5. TRBV12-2 is noted as a pseudogene. The CDR3 sequence is 14 residues long. Here the CDR3 DNA reads TGTGCAAGTCGCTTAAGCCGAGGAGATCAGCCCCAGCATTTT. Its protein is CASRLSRGDQPQHF.

The gene calls are TRBV27 and TRBJ1-2, with 10 nucleotides matching TRBD1. Looked up from germline, CDR1 is MNHEY and CDR2 is SMNVEV (reference sequence). The V and J ends lost 6 bases and 6 bases, in that order; junction bases with no gene match: 7. The CDR3 has 14 amino acids. This CDR3 is CASRSGQGVDGYTF. CDR3 DNA sequence: TGTGCCAGCAGAAGTGGACAGGGGGTGGATGGCTACACCTTC.

The chain uses TRBV28 and TRBJ1-2, with D hard to call. Trimming pared 7 bases from V and 8 bases from J, leaving 17 bases between. The CDR3 length is 13 residues. Germline loops: CDR1 MDHEN, CDR2 SYDVKM. CDR3 amino acids: CASKEGRENGYTF. The CDR3 DNA reads TGTGCCAGCAAGGAAGGGAGGGAGAACGGCTACACCTTC.

The rearrangement uses TRBV25-1 and TRBJ2-2, with D hard to call. This CDR3 contains 15 residues. V lost 3 bases and J 3 bases, leaving 11 bases between the germline ends. Germline V lookup: CDR1 MGHDK, CDR2 SYGVNS. The CDR3 loop reads CASSEGQADTGELFF. In DNA form, the CDR3 reads TGTGCCAGCAGTGAGGGCCAGGCAGACACCGGGGAGCTGTTTTTT.

The V call is TRBV28, the J call TRBJ1-3; 8 bases agree with TRBD1. Germline trimming cut 3 bases from V and 6 bases from J; bases unmatched to any gene: 7. This CDR3 is 15 amino acids long. The germline V gene encodes CDR1 MDHEN and CDR2 SYDVKM. The CDR3 coding sequence is TGTGCCAGCAGTTTCCTGGACAGGGTGGAAAACACCATATATTTT. Translating it yields CASSFLDRVENTIYF.

V gene TRBV7-3 combines with J gene TRBJ1-1, with a weak D call TRBD1 (5 bases). Germline values: CDR1 SGHTA, CDR2 FQGTGA. This CDR3 is built from 14 residues. Trimming stripped 2 bases from V and 7 bases from J, with 14 bases between. DNA for the CDR3: TGTGCCAGCAGCTTAGCGGGGCCCCAGGGTGAAGCTTTCTTT. Its protein is CASSLAGPQGEAFF.

A word on this clone: At one of its ends the junction is not consistent with the germline gene, which may arise from a read error. The rearrangement joins TRBV7-9 to TRBJ2-1, with TRBD2 matching over 13 bases. This CDR3 comprises 16 residues. Germline CDR1 reads SEHNR; CDR2 reads FQNEAQ (reference sequence). The CDR3 reads CASRLVGTSGINEQFF. The CDR3, as DNA: TGTGCCAGCAGGTTAGTCGGGACTAGCGGGATCAATGAGCAGTTCTTC.

The V call is TRBV19, the J call TRBJ2-7, with 11 bases that match TRBD2. V shed 3 bases and J 6 bases; nucleotides not matched to a gene: 1. The germline V gene encodes CDR1 LNHDA and CDR2 SQIVND (reference sequence). The CDR3 covers 13 residues. CDR3 loop: CASSMGLAAEQYF. The CDR3 nucleotides are TGTGCCAGTAGTATGGGACTAGCGGCCGAGCAGTACTTC.

This clone was observed a handful of times. The chain joins TRBV18 to TRBJ1-3; tentative D call: TRBD1 (5 bases). V was cut by 2 bases and J by 7 bases, with 15 bases left in between. Germline CDR1 reads KGHSH; CDR2 reads LQKENI. The CDR3 runs 15 residues. The DNA of the CDR3 is TGTGCCAGCTCACCAACTTCAAGGGGCGAGAACACCATATATTTT. It translates to CASSPTSRGENTIYF.

The chain uses TRBV7-9 and TRBJ2-5, with 13 nucleotides matching TRBD2. CDR3 length equals 19 residues. Per the germline V gene, CDR1 is SEHNR and CDR2 is FQNEAQ (reference sequence). Trimming at V came to 4 bases and at J to 1 base, leaving 12 bases not matched to a gene. The CDR3 region is CASSSQLAGGPGSQETQYF. The CDR3 DNA is TGTGCCAGCAGCTCCCAACTAGCGGGAGGGCCAGGTTCCCAAGAGACCCAGTACTTC.

This chain joins TRBV29-1 and TRBJ2-1; D unclear. Trimming left V 4 bases short and J 4 bases short, with 14 bases between. The CDR3 extends over 14 amino acids. CDR1 is SQVTM and CDR2 is ANQGSEA in the germline V gene. The chain's CDR3 is CSVGAIGLYNEQFF. The CDR3, as DNA: TGCAGCGTTGGAGCGATTGGATTGTACAATGAGCAGTTCTTC.

The chain joins TRBV19 to TRBJ2-5, with D perhaps TRBD1 (5 bases). V lost 3 bases, J lost 2 bases, and 13 bases lay in between. The CDR3 runs to 15 residues. CDR1 LNHDA and CDR2 SQIVND come from the germline V gene (reference sequence). The CDR3 here is CASSIWGAGQETQYF. The CDR3 DNA sequence: TGTGCCAGTAGTATTTGGGGCGCCGGGCAAGAGACCCAGTACTTC. Full variable domain (outside the CDR3, taken from reference TRBV19 and TRBJ2-5): DGGITQSPKYLFRKEGQNVTLSCEQNLNHDAMYWYRQDPGQGLRLIYYSQIVNDFQKGDIAEGYSVSREKKESFPLTVTSAQKNPTAFYLCASSIWGAGQETQYFGPGTRLLVL.

This clone has a single count. Germline and junction disagree at one end, which may indicate a read error. The chain couples TRBV19 to TRBJ2-7; unclear D gene. CDR3 length: 15 residues. CDR1 and CDR2 from the germline V gene are LNHDA and SQIVND (reference sequence). DNA of the CDR3: TGTGCTAGTAGTATAGTACTGGTAAGCTCCTACGAGCAGTACTTC. It yields the protein CASSIVLVSSYEQYF.

The chain links TRBV11-3 to TRBJ2-5; no clear D gene. CDR1 SGHNT and CDR2 YENEEA come from the germline V gene. Trimming shortened V by 3 bases and J by 4 bases, and 15 bases separated the two germline ends. This CDR3 region has 15 residues. The CDR3 DNA follows: TGTGCCAGCAGCTTCCTTACCCAGGTGGGAGAGACCCAGTACTTC. Translation: CASSFLTQVGETQYF. The variable domain in full, completed from reference TRBV11-3 and TRBJ2-5, reads EAGVVQSPRYKIIEKKQPVAFWCNPISGHNTLYWYLQNLGQGPELLIRYENEEAVDDSQLPKDRFSAERLKGVDSTLKIQPAELGDSAVYLCASSFLTQVGETQYFGPGTRLLVL.

The chain combines TRBV30 with TRBJ1-2, with D perhaps matching TRBD1 (6 bases). CDR3 length: 13 residues. Trimming stripped 3 bases from V and 4 bases from J, with 12 bases between. Germline values: CDR1 GTSNPN, CDR2 SVGIG (reference sequence). CDR3 nucleotide sequence: TGTGCCTGGAGCTATCAGGGGAGCTATGGCTACACCTTC. It codes for CAWSYQGSYGYTF.

The rearrangement uses TRBV27 and TRBJ1-1; D may be TRBD1 (5 bases). The germline CDR1 and CDR2 sequences are MNHEY and SMNVEV (reference sequence). The CDR3 extends over 14 amino acids. V was cut by 2 bases and J by 6 bases, with 13 bases left in between. The CDR3 nucleotides are TGTGCCAGCAGTTTACAAGAGGGGAGGGCTGAAGCTTTCTTT. It translates to CASSLQEGRAEAFF.

This chain uses TRBV30 with TRBJ2-7; 9 bases match TRBD2. V was pared by 0 bases and J by 4 bases, with 4 bases of the junction left unmatched. The CDR3 has 14 residues. The germline V gene encodes CDR1 GTSNPN and CDR2 SVGIG (reference sequence). Written as DNA, the CDR3 is TGTGCCTGGAGTGTTTTAGCGGGAGCGTACGAGCAGTACTTC. Protein product: CAWSVLAGAYEQYF.

Note on this clone: Germline and junction disagree at one end, which may indicate a read error. The CDR3 loop is CANSSGQGQETQYF. The DNA for the CDR3 is TGCGCCAACAGCTCGGGACAGGGTCAGGAGACCCAGTACTTC. The V call is TRBV5-1, the J call TRBJ2-5; 9 nucleotides align to TRBD1. The CDR3 runs to 14 residues. The germline V gene has CDR1 SGHRS and CDR2 YFSETQ.

The genes are TRBV12-3 or TRBV12-4 and TRBJ2-3, with D possibly matching TRBD1 (6 bases). V was cut by 2 bases and J by 4 bases, with 7 bases left in between. CDR3 size: 13 residues. The CDR3 protein is CASSLQGSDTQYF. The CDR3 nucleotides are TGTGCCAGCAGTTTACAGGGGTCAGATACGCAGTATTTT.

This chain links TRBV6-5 with TRBJ1-2, with D uncertain. Per the germline V gene, CDR1 is MNHEY and CDR2 is SVGAGI. This CDR3 region has 12 residues. V shed 4 bases and J shed 4 bases, with 7 bases lying between them. The CDR3 spells CASSSGGYGYTF. Here the CDR3 DNA reads TGTGCCAGCAGTTCCGGCGGCTATGGCTACACCTTC.